Sequencing of this T cell receptor (beta chain) was carried out in a study of T cells after yellow fever vaccination. Overall study context: Preparing low-cell-number fractions relied on SMART-Seq v4 Ultra Low Input.

This clonotype was seen at least ten times. Its specificity is not known. CDR1 is LGHNA, CDR2 YNFKEQ, per germline. The V segment lost 0 bases and the J segment 4 bases; nucleotides outside the gene matches: 3. The CDR3 has 16 residues. 5'RACE template switching produced TCR cDNA carrying a universal primer site and UMIs. One entry per CDR3 protein results from TCRdb running MiXCR on the 5' RACE reads. Altogether approximately 110,000 distinct CDR3 sequences are present, roughly 8.9% being singletons, with the ten largest covering less than 30%. Study-wide results and caveats: Among primary-vaccination clones, most reappeared after the booster, at almost 98% for CD4 and 85% to 90% for CD8.

J is TRBJ2-3 and V is TRBV4-2; TRBD2 agrees at 11 bases. Source: CD8+ T cells sorted from PBMCs, taken 45 days after the yellow fever booster vaccination. This receptor was obtained from a man aged 25 to 40 who received the YFV17D yellow fever vaccine. CDR3 nucleotide sequence: TGTGCCAGCAGCCAAGATATAGCGGGAGGGCCAGATACGCAGTATTTT. Its translation is CASSQDIAGGPDTQYF.